Shown below are 4 T cell receptor beta chains from a single sample sequenced in a study of blood T cell repertoires in COVID-19. The method was immunoSEQ multiplex PCR; TCRdb's version includes in-frame clones alone and lacks a portion of them. The table includes 300,000 to 500,000 clones, approximately 86% detected once. The sample consisted of PBMCs or T cells enriched from blood (not recorded which). All receptors come from a woman aged 40-49 years with acute COVID-19.

Here the CDR3 reads CASSLDGLYTGELFF. The CDR3 DNA reads as TGCGCCAGCAGCTTGGACGGACTATACACCGGGGAGCTGTTTTTT. The chain has TRBV5-1 and TRBJ2-2, with a possible D match to TRBD2 (6 bases). V shed 0 bases and J shed 3 bases, with 9 bases lying between them. The germline V gene encodes CDR1 SGHRS and CDR2 YFSETQ. CDR3 size: 15 residues.

This chain connects TRBV13 to TRBJ2-4; D ambiguous. The CDR3 contains 15 residues. V was pared by 5 bases and J by 0 bases, with 11 bases between. Germline lookup yields CDR1 PRHDT and CDR2 FYEKMQ (reference sequence). In nucleotides, the CDR3 is TGTGCCAGCAGCCCCACTCCACTAGCCAAAAACATTCAGTACTTC. Amino acids: CASSPTPLAKNIQYF.

The chain employs TRBV11-2 and TRBJ2-1; D is unclear. V shed 2 bases and J shed 8 bases, with 4 bases lying between them. Looked up from germline, CDR1 is SGHAT and CDR2 is FQNNGV. There are 11 residues in the CDR3. As DNA, the CDR3 is TGTGCCAGCAGCTTACGGGATGAGCAGTTCTTC. Translated, it gives CASSLRDEQFF. The full variable domain, its missing parts supplied by reference TRBV11-2 and TRBJ2-1, is EAGVAQSPRYKIIEKRQSVAFWCNPISGHATLYWYQQILGQGPKLLIQFQNNGVVDDSQLPKDRFSAERLKGVDSTLKIQPAKLEDSAVYLCASSLRDEQFFGPGTRLTVL.

The V call is TRBV6-5, the J call TRBJ1-2; D is ambiguous. The CDR3 sequence is 15 residues long. From germline, CDR1 is MNHEY and CDR2 SVGAGI. Trimming stripped 4 bases from V and 1 base from J, with 13 bases between. CDR3 coding DNA: TGTGCCAGCAGTTCGCCCGAGAGTTTTAACTATGGCTACACCTTC. It yields the protein CASSSPESFNYGYTF.